Shown below are 7 T cell receptor beta chains from a single sample sequenced in a study of cytomegalovirus exposure and HLA in healthy donors. The study ran its PCR with 60 Vbeta and 13 Jbeta primers. Generated by immunoSEQ multiplex PCR, the TCRdb table keeps only in-frame clones and is missing some. The sample consists of approximately 130,000 clones, over 70% of them appearing once. The source material was PBMCs. These receptor sequences come from a woman in her thirties or forties in good health and CMV-seropositive.

The table lists this clone with a few counts. CDR3 DNA sequence: TGTGCCTGGAGTGTAGGGGCCACTGAAGCTTTCTTT. Translation gives CAWSVGATEAFF. This rearrangement joins TRBV30 to TRBJ1-1, with D maybe TRBD1 (5 bases). The CDR3 runs to 12 residues. Germline CDR1 is GTSNPN and CDR2 is SVGIG (reference sequence). Deletions cut 0 bases from V and 4 bases from J, with 6 bases between.

The chain employs TRBV28 and TRBJ2-7; no firm D call. The germline V gene has CDR1 MDHEN and CDR2 SYDVKM. Between the trimmed V and J ends, which lost 1 base and 1 base, there was a span of 8 bases. The CDR3 has 14 amino acids. CDR3 sequence: CASSLSGVSYEQYF. CDR3 sequence (DNA): TGTGCCAGCAGTTTATCCGGAGTATCCTACGAGCAGTACTTC.

This clone was observed a handful of times. The chain recombines TRBV2 with TRBJ2-1, with 14 bases identical to TRBD2. This CDR3 has 13 amino acids. Germline CDR1 reads SNHLY; CDR2 reads FYNNEI. Unmatched junction bases numbered 5, after V lost 10 bases and J lost 9 bases. This CDR3 is CATAGLAGAEQFF. DNA for the CDR3: TGTGCCACCGCGGGACTAGCGGGGGCTGAGCAGTTCTTC.

This chain joins TRBV7-9 and TRBJ2-7; D unresolved. CDR3 length equals 12 residues. Germline CDR1 SEHNR, CDR2 FQNEAQ (reference sequence). CDR3 nucleotides: TGTGCTATCAGCCCCCAGAATATCGAGCAGTACTTC. Translated: CAISPQNIEQYF.

V is TRBV4-1 and J is TRBJ2-7; 7 nucleotides agree with TRBD1. CDR3 length equals 15 residues. With V trimmed by 4 bases and J by 1 base, 7 bases remained unmatched. Germline-derived CDR1 and CDR2 are MGHRA and YSYEKL. The chain's CDR3 is CASSLAPGQSYEQYF. In DNA form, the CDR3 reads TGCGCCAGCAGCCTCGCCCCGGGACAGTCCTACGAGCAGTACTTC.

V is TRBV9 and J is TRBJ2-5, with D possibly matching TRBD1 (6 bases). CDR1 and CDR2 from the germline V gene are SGDLS and YYNGEE. Trimming shortened V by 0 bases and J by 5 bases, and 11 bases separated the two germline ends. CDR3 length equals 14 residues. The CDR3 reads CASSVGQGFETQYF. In DNA, the CDR3 is TGTGCCAGCAGCGTAGGGCAGGGGTTTGAGACCCAGTACTTC.

The chain employs TRBV6-5 and TRBJ1-6; D remains unclear. This CDR3 is built from 14 residues. Trimming took 6 bases from V and 14 from J, leaving 20 bases between them. CDR1 and CDR2 from the germline V gene are MNHEY and SVGAGI. The CDR3 is CASSTLNSPEALHF. Written as DNA, the CDR3 is TGTGCCAGCAGCACGCTGAACAGCCCGGAGGCCCTCCACTTT.